The T cell receptor (beta chain) under discussion was sequenced for a study of cytomegalovirus exposure and HLA in healthy donors. Study results and caveats: The authors confirmed in vitro that a few CMV-associated chains were specific for CMV antigens.

Donors showed nominal health when sampled, although they likely had unrecorded immune exposures. Researchers ran the PCR with 60 Vbeta and 13 Jbeta primers. TCRdb's table, derived via immunoSEQ multiplex PCR, lists solely in-frame clones and lacks some. This sample's table has around 33,000 clones. Of note for this clone: As yet, its antigen is unknown.

Germline V gives CDR1 MDHEN, CDR2 SYDVKM. The CDR3 spans 16 residues. Trimming at V came to 6 bases and at J to 0 bases, leaving 7 bases not matched to a gene. This receptor was obtained from a man aged 35 to 55 in good health and CMV-seronegative. The sample taken for sequencing was PBMCs. The V gene is TRBV28, the J gene TRBJ2-2, with 7 bases fitting TRBD2. The CDR3 DNA reads as TGTGCCAGCAGAACCCTGGGGGGGACGAACACCGGGGAGCTGTTTTTT. Its translation is CASRTLGGTNTGELFF. Filled out from reference TRBV28 and TRBJ2-2, the complete variable domain reads DVKVTQSSRYLVKRTGEKVFLECVQDMDHENMFWYRQDPGLGLRLIYFSYDVKMKEKGDIPEGYSVSREKKERFSLILESASTNQTSMYLCASRTLGGTNTGELFFGEGSRLTVL.